This TCR beta chain was documented in a study of cytomegalovirus exposure and HLA in healthy donors. Study-wide context: Approximately 80 million unique TCRs from HLA-typed donors were held in an early data release.

Germline CDR1 SGHKS, CDR2 YYEKEE (reference sequence). The CDR3 is made up of 15 amino acids. Trimming pared 1 base from V and 1 base from J, leaving 11 bases between. 60 Vbeta and 13 Jbeta primers were used in PCR. Assay used: immunoSEQ multiplex PCR; TCRdb lists only in-frame clones, some missing. The table has around 250,000 clones, about 86% seen once. For this clone: Its antigen is not known.

Notes on the study in general: It was reportedly the case that the classifier diagnosed cytomegalovirus status with high specificity and sensitivity.

Input material: PBMCs. The receptor was derived from a woman aged 60-75 years in good health and CMV-seropositive. This chain uses TRBV5-5 with TRBJ1-1, with D possibly matching TRBD1 (5 bases). CDR3 sequence: CASSLLGVRNTEAFF. CDR3 nucleotide sequence: TGTGCCAGCAGCTTGTTAGGGGTTAGGAACACTGAAGCTTTCTTT.